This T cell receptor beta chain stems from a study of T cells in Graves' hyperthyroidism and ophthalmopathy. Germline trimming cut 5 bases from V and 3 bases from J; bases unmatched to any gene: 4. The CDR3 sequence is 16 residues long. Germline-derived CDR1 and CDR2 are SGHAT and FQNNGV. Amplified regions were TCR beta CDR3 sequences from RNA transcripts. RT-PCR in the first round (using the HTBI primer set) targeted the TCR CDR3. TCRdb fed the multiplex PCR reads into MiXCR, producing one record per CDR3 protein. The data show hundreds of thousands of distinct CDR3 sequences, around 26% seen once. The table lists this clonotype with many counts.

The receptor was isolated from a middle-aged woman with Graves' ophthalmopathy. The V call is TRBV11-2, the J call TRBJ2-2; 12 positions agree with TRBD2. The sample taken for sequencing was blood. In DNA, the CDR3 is TGTGCCAGCAGCGAGACTAGCGGGAGATACACCGGGGAGCTGTTTTTT. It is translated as CASSETSGRYTGELFF.